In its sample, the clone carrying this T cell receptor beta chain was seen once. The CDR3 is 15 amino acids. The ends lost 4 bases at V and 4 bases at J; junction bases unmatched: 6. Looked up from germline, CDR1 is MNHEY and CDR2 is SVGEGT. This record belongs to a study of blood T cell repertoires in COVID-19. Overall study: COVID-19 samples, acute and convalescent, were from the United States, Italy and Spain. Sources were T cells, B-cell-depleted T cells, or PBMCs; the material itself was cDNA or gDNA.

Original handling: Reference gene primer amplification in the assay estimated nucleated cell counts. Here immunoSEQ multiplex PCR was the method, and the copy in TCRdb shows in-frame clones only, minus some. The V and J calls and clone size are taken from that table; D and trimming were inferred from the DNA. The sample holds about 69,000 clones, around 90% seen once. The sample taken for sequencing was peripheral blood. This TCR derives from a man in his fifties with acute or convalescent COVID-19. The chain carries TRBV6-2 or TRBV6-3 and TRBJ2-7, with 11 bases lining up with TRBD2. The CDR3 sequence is CASSFELAGEYEQYF. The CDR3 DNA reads TGTGCCAGCAGTTTCGAACTAGCGGGGGAATACGAGCAGTACTTC.